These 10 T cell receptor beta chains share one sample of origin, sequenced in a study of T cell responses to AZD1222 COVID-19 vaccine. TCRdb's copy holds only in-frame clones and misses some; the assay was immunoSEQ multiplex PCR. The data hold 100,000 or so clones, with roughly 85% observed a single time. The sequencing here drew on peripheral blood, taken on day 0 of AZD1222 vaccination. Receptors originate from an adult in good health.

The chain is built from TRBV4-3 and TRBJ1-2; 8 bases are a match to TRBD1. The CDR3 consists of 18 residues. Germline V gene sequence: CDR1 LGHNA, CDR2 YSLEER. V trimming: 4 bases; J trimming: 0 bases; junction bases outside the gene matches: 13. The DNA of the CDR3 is TGCGCCAGCAGCCGAGGACAGGGCTCGTCCTCAGCTAACTATGGCTACACCTTC. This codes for CASSRGQGSSSANYGYTF.

The CDR3 nucleotides are TGTGCCAGCAGCCCTGGGGGAAACACCATATATTTT. This translates into CASSPGGNTIYF. The V and J genes are TRBV3-1 (or the pseudogene TRBV3-2) and TRBJ1-3; unclear D gene. V lost 4 bases to trimming and J lost 4 bases, with 5 bases between them. The CDR3 is 12 residues long. The germline gives CDR1 LGHDT, CDR2 YNNKEL (reference sequence).

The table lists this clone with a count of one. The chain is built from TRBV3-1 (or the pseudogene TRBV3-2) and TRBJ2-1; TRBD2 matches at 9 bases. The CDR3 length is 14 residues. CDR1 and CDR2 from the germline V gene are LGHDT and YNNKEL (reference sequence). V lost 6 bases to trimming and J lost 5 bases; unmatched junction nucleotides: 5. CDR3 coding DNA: TGTGCCAGCAGTTCTGGCGGGGGGGACAATGAGCAGTTCTTC. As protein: CASSSGGGDNEQFF.

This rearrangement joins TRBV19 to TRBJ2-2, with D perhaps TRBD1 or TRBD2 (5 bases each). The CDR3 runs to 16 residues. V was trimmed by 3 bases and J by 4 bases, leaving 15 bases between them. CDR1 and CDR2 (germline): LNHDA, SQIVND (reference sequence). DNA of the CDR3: TGTGCCAGTAGTATCGGGGCCCTTGGTCCCACCGGGGAGCTGTTTTTT. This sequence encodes CASSIGALGPTGELFF. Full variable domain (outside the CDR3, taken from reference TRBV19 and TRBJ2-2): DGGITQSPKYLFRKEGQNVTLSCEQNLNHDAMYWYRQDPGQGLRLIYYSQIVNDFQKGDIAEGYSVSREKKESFPLTVTSAQKNPTAFYLCASSIGALGPTGELFFGEGSRLTVL.

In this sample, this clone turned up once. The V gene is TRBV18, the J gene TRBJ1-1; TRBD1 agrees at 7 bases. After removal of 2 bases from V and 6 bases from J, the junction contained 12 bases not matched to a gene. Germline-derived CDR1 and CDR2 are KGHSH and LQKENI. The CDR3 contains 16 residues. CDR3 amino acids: CASSPMRQGNWAEAFF. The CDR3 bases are TGTGCCAGCTCACCAATGCGACAGGGCAATTGGGCTGAAGCTTTCTTT.

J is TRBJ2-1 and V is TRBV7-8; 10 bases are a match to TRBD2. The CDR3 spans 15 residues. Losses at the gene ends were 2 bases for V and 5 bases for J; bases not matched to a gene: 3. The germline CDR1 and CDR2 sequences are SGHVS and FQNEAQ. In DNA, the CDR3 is TGTGCCAGCAGCTTATGGAGCGGGGGGGACAATGAGCAGTTCTTC. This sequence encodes CASSLWSGGDNEQFF. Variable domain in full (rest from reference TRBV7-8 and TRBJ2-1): GAGVSQSPRYKVAKRGQDVALRCDPISGHVSLFWYQQALGQGPEFLTYFQNEAQLDKSGLPSDRFFAERPEGSVSTLKIQRTQQEDSAVYLCASSLWSGGDNEQFFGPGTRLTVL.

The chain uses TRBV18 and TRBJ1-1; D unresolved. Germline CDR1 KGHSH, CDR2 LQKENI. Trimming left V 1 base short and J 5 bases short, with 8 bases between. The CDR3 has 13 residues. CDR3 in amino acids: CASSPQAGTEAFF. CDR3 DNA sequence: TGTGCCAGCTCACCACAGGCCGGTACTGAAGCTTTCTTT.

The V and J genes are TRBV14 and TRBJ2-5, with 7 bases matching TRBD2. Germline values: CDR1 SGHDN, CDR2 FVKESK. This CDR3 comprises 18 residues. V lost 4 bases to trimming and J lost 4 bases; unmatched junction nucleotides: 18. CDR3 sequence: CASSPWFGASGGRETQYF. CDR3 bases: TGTGCCAGCAGCCCCTGGTTTGGTGCTAGCGGTGGGAGAGAGACCCAGTACTTC.

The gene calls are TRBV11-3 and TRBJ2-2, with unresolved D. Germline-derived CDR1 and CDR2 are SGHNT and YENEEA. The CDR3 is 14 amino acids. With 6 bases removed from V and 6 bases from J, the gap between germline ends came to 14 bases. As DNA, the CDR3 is TGTGCCAGCAGTTCCGTCCGGGTCCCCGGGGAGCTGTTTTTT. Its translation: CASSSVRVPGELFF.

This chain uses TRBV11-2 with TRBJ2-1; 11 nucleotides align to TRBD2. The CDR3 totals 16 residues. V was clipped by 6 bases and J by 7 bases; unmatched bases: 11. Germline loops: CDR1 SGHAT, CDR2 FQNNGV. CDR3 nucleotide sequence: TGTGCCAGCAGTTCACCTAGCGGGGGGCGCAGGAATGAGCAGTTCTTC. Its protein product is CASSSPSGGRRNEQFF.